This TCR beta chain was recovered during a study of cytomegalovirus exposure and HLA in healthy donors. The CDR3 loop spans 16 amino acids. The V end lost 3 bases, the J end lost 5 bases, and 17 bases lay between the germline ends. Germline CDR1 MDHEN, CDR2 SYDVKM. Primers: 60 Vbeta forward and 13 Jbeta reverse. Some clones are missing from TCRdb's copy, which holds only in-frame ones; the method was immunoSEQ multiplex PCR. The sample lists 160,000 or so clones; roughly 80% were seen once. This receptor was obtained from a woman between 50 and 59 years old in good health and CMV-seronegative. J is TRBJ1-5 and V is TRBV28; possible D gene TRBD1, 5 bases. Sequencing used PBMCs. The CDR3 DNA reads TGTGCCAGCAGTTTGGAACAGGCAGTTCTGTATCAGCCCCAGCATTTT. Translation: CASSLEQAVLYQPQHF.